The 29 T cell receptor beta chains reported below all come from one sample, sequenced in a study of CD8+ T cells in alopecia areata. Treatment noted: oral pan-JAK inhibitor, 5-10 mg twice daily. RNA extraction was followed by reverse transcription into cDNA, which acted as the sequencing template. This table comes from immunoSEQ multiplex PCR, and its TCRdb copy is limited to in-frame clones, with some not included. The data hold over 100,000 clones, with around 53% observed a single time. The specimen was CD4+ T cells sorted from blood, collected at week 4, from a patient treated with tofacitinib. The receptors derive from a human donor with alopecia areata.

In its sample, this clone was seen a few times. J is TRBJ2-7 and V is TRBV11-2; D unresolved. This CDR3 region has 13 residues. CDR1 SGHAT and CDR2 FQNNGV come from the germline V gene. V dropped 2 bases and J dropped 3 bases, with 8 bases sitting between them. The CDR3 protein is CASSLTSYYEQYF. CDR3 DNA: TGTGCCAGCAGCTTAACCTCCTACTACGAGCAGTACTTC.

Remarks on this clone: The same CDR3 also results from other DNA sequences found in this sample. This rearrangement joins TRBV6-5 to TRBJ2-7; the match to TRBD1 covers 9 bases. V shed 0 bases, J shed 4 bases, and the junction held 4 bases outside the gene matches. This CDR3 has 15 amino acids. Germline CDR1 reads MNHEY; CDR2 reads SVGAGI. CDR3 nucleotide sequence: TGTGCCAGCAGTTACTCGACAGGGGGAGGGTACGAGCAGTACTTC. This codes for CASSYSTGGGYEQYF.

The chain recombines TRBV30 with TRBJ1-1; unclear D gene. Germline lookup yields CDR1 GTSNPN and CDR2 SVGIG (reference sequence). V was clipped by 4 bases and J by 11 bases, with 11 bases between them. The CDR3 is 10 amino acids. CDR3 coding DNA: TGTGCCTGGAAAGAGAGGTATGCTTTCTTT. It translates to CAWKERYAFF. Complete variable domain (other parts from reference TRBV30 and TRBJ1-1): SQTIHQWPATLVQPVGSPLSLECTVEGTSNPNLYWYRQAAGRGLQLLFYSVGIGQISSEVPQNLSASRPQDRQFILSSKKLLLSDSGFYLCAWKERYAFFGQGTRLTVV.

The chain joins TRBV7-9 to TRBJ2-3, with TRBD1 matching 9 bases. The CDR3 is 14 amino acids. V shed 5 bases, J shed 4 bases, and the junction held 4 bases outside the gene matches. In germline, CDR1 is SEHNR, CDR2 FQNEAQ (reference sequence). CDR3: CASSPRQGADTQYF. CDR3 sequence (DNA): TGTGCCAGCAGCCCTCGACAGGGGGCAGATACGCAGTATTTT.

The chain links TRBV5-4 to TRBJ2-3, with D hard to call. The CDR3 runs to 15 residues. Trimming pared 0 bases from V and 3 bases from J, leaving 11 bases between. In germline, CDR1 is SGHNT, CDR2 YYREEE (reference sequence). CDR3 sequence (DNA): TGTGCCAGCAGCTTGGGGTCAGGTCGAACAGATACGCAGTATTTT. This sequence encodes CASSLGSGRTDTQYF. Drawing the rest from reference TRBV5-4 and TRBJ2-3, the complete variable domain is ETGVTQSPTHLIKTRGQQVTLRCSSQSGHNTVSWYQQALGQGPQFIFQYYREEENGRGNFPPRFSGLQFPNYSSELNVNALELDDSALYLCASSLGSGRTDTQYFGPGTRLTVL.

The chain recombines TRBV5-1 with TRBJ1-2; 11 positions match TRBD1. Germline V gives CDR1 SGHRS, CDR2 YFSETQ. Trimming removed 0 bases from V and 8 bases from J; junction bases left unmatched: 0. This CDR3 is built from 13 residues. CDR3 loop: CASSLGTGGGYTF. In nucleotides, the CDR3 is TGCGCCAGCAGCTTGGGGACAGGGGGCGGCTACACCTTC.

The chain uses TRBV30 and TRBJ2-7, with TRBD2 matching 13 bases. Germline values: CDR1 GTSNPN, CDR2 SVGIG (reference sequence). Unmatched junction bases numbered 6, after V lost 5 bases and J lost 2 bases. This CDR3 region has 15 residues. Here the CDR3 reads CAWRRTSGSAYEQYF. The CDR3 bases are TGTGCCTGGCGAAGGACTAGCGGGAGCGCCTACGAGCAGTACTTC.

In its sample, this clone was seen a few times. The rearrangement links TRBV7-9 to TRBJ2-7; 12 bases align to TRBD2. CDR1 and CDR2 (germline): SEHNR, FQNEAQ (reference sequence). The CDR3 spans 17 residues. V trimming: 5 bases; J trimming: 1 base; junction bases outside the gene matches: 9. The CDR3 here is CASSPKLTSGRSYEQYF. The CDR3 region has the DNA TGTGCCAGCAGCCCGAAATTGACTAGCGGGAGATCCTACGAGCAGTACTTC. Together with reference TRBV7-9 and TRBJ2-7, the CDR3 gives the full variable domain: DTGVSQNPRHKITKRGQNVTFRCDPISEHNRLYWYRQTLGQGPEFLTYFQNEAQLEKSRLLSDRFSAERPKGSFSTLEIQRTEQGDSAMYLCASSPKLTSGRSYEQYFGPGTRLTVT.

The CDR3 region is CSVDRYLDRGGYTF. The CDR3 bases are TGCAGCGTCGATAGGTACCTGGACAGGGGTGGCTACACCTTC. The rearrangement links TRBV29-1 to TRBJ1-2, with TRBD1 matching 9 bases. The CDR3 covers 14 residues. V dropped 6 bases and J dropped 7; count of bases not matched to a gene: 12. Germline V gene lookup returns CDR1 SQVTM and CDR2 ANQGSEA.

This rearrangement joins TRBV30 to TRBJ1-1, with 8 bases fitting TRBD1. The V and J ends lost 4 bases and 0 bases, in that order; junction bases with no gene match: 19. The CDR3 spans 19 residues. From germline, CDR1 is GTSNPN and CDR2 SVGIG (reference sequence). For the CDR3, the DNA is TGTGCCTGGAAAAGGGGCGTATACAGGGGGGTTTCCATGAACACTGAAGCTTTCTTT. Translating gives CAWKRGVYRGVSMNTEAFF.

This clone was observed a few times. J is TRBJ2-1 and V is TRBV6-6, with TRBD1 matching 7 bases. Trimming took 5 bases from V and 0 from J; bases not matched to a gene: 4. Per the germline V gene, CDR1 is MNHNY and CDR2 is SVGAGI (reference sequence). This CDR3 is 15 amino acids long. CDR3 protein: CASSQQGISYNEQFF. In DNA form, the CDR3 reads TGTGCCAGCAGTCAACAGGGGATCTCCTACAATGAGCAGTTCTTC.

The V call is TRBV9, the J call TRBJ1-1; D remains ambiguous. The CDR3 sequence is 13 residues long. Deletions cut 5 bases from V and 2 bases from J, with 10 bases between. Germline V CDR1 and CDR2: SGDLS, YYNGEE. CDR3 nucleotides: TGTGCCAGCAGGGATACGGCAAACACTGAAGCTTTCTTT. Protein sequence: CASRDTANTEAFF.

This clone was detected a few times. This chain's CDR3 is CASSSDRGQGTEAFF. The CDR3 DNA reads TGTGCCAGCAGTTCGGACAGGGGGCAGGGCACTGAAGCTTTCTTT. The chain uses TRBV6-5 and TRBJ1-1; 11 bases line up with TRBD1. V lost 4 bases, J lost 4 bases, and 5 bases stayed unmatched. The CDR3 spans 15 residues. Germline assignment: CDR1 MNHEY and CDR2 SVGAGI.

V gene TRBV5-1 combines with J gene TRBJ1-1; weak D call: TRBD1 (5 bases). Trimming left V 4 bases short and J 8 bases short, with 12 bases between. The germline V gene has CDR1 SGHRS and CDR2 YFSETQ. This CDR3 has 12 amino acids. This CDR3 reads CASSGRGREAFF. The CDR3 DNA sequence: TGCGCCAGCAGCGGTAGGGGACGAGAAGCTTTCTTT. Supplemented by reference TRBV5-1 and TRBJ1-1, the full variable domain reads KAGVTQTPRYLIKTRGQQVTLSCSPISGHRSVSWYQQTPGQGLQFLFEYFSETQRNKGNFPGRFSGRQFSNSRSEMNVSTLELGDSALYLCASSGRGREAFFGQGTRLTVV.

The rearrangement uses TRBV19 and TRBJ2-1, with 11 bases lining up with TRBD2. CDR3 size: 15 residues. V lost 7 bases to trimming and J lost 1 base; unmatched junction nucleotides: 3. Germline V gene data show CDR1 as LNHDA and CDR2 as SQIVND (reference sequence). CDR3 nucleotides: TGTGCCAGTAACCCTAGCGGGGGGTCCTACAATGAGCAGTTCTTC. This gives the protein CASNPSGGSYNEQFF.

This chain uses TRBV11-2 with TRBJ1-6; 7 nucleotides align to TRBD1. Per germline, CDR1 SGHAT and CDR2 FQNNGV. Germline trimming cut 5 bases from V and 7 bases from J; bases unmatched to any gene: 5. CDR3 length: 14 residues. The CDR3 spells CASSPTGWNSPLHF. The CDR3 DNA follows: TGTGCCAGCAGCCCGACAGGGTGGAATTCACCCCTCCACTTT.

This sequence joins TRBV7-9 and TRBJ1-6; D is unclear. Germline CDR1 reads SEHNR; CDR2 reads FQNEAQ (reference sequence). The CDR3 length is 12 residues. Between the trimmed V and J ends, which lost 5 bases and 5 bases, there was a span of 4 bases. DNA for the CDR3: TGTGCCAGCAGCCATAATAATTCACCCCTCCACTTT. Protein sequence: CASSHNNSPLHF. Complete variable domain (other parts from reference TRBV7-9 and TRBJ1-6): DTGVSQNPRHKITKRGQNVTFRCDPISEHNRLYWYRQTLGQGPEFLTYFQNEAQLEKSRLLSDRFSAERPKGSFSTLEIQRTEQGDSAMYLCASSHNNSPLHFGNGTRLTVT.

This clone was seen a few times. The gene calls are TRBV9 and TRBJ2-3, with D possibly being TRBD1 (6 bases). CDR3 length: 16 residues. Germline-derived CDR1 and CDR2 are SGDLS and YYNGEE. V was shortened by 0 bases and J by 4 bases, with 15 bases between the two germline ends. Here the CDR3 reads CASSVDGQSVPDTQYF. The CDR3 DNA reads TGTGCCAGCAGCGTAGATGGACAGTCGGTGCCAGATACGCAGTATTTT.

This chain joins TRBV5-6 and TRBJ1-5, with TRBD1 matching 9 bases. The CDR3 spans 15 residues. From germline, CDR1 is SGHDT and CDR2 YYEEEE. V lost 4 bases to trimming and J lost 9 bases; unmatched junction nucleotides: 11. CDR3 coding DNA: TGTGCCAGCAGCCAGCGGACAGGGGACAGGAGGCCCCAGCATTTT. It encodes CASSQRTGDRRPQHF.

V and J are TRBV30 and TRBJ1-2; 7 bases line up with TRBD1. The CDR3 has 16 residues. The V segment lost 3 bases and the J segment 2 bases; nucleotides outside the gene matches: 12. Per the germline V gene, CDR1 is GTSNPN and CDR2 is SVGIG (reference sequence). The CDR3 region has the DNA TGTGCCTGGAGCCCTAAGGGAACAGGGGACAACTATGGCTACACCTTC. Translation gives CAWSPKGTGDNYGYTF.

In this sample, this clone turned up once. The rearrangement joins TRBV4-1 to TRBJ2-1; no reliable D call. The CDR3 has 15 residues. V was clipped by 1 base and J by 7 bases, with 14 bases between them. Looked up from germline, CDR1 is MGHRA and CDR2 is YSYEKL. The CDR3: CASSQVGPTTNEQFF. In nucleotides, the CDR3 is TGCGCCAGCAGCCAAGTTGGGCCAACGACGAATGAGCAGTTCTTC.

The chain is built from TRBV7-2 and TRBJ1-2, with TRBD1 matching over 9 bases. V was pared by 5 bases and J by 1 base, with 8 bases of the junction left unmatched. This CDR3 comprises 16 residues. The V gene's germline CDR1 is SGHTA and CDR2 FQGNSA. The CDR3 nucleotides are TGTGCCAGCAGCCCTGGACAGGGGACTATTAACTATGGCTACACCTTC. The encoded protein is CASSPGQGTINYGYTF.

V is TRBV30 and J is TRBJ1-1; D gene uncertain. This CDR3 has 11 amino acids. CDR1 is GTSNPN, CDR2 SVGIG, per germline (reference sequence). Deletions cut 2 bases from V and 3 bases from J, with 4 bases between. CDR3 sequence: CAWSTYTEAFF. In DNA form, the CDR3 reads TGTGCCTGGAGTACCTACACTGAAGCTTTCTTT.

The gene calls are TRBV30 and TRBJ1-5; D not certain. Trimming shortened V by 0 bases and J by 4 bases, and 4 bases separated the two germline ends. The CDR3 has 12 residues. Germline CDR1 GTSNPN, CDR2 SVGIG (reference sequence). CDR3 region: CAWSVLNQPQHF. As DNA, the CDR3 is TGTGCCTGGAGTGTACTGAATCAGCCCCAGCATTTT.

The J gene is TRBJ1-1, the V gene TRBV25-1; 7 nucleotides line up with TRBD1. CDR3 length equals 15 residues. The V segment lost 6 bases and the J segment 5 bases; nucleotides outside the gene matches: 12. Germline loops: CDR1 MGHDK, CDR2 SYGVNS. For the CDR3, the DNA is TGTGCCAGCAGCTCTTCAACCAACAGGGGAACTGAAGCTTTCTTT. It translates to CASSSSTNRGTEAFF.

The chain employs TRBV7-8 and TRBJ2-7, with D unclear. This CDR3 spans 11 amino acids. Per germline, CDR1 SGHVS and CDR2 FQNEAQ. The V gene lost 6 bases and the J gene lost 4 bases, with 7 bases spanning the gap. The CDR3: CASSFHYEQYF. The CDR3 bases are TGTGCCAGCAGTTTCCATTACGAGCAGTACTTC. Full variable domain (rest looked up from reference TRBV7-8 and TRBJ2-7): GAGVSQSPRYKVAKRGQDVALRCDPISGHVSLFWYQQALGQGPEFLTYFQNEAQLDKSGLPSDRFFAERPEGSVSTLKIQRTQQEDSAVYLCASSFHYEQYFGPGTRLTVT.

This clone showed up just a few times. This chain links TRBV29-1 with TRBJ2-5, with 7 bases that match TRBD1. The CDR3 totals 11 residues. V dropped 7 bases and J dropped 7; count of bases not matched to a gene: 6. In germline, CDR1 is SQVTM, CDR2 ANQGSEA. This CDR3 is CSAGTDGTQYF. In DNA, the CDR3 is TGCAGCGCTGGGACAGACGGGACCCAGTACTTC.

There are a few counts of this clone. CDR3 in DNA: TGTGCAGGGAAGCCGGGACGGACTGAAGCTTTCTTT. The encoded protein is CAGKPGRTEAFF. This chain joins TRBV30 and TRBJ1-1; weak D call: TRBD1 (5 bases). The CDR3 spans 12 residues. Germline loops: CDR1 GTSNPN, CDR2 SVGIG (reference sequence).

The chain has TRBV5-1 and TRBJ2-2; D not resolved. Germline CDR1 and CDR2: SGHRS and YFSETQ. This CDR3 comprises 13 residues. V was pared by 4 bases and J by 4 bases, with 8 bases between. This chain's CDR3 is CASSTRITGELFF. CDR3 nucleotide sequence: TGCGCCAGCAGCACGAGGATCACCGGGGAGCTGTTTTTT.